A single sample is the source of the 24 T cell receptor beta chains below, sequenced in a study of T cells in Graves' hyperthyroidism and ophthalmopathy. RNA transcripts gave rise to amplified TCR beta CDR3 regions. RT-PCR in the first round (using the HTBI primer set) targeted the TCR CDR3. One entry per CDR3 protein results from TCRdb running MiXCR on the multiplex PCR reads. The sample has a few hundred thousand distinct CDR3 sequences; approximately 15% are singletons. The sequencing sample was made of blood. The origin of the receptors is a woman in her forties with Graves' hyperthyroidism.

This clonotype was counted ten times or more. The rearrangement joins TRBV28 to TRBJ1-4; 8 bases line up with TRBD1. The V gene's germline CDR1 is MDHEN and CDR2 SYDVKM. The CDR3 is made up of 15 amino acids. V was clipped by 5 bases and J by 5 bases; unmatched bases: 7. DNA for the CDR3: TGTGCCAGCAGTCCTTGGACAGGGTACAATGAAAAACTGTTTTTT. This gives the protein CASSPWTGYNEKLFF.

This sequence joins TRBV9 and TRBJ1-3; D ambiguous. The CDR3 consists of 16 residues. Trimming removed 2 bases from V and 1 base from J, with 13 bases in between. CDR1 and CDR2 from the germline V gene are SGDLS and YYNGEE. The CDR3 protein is CASSVGNSGSGNTIYF. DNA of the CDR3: TGTGCCAGCAGCGTGGGGAACAGCGGTTCTGGAAACACCATATATTTT. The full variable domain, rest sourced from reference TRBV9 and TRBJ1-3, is DSGVTQTPKHLITATGQRVTLRCSPRSGDLSVYWYQQSLDQGLQFLIQYYNGEERAKGNILERFSAQQFPDLHSELNLSSLELGDSALYFCASSVGNSGSGNTIYFGEGSWLTVV.

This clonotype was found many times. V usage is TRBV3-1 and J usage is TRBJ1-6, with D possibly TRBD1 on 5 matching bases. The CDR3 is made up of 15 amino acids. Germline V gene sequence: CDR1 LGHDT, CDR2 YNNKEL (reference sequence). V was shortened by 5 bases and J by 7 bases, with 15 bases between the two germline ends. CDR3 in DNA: TGTGCCAGCAGCACTGGGGACGGCCCAAATTCACCCCTCCACTTT. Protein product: CASSTGDGPNSPLHF.

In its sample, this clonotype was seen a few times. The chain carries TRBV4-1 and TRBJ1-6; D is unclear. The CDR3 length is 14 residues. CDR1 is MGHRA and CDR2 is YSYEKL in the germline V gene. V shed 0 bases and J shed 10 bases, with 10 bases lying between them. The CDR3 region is CASSQEAARSPLHF. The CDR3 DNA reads TGCGCCAGCAGCCAAGAGGCGGCGCGATCACCCCTCCACTTT.

DNA of the CDR3: TGTGCCAGCAGTTACTCGAGGCTCGAGGAGCAGTTCTTC. This sequence encodes CASSYSRLEEQFF. The chain recombines TRBV6-5 with TRBJ2-1; no clear D gene. Between the trimmed V and J ends, which lost 0 bases and 10 bases, there was a span of 10 bases. In germline, CDR1 is MNHEY, CDR2 SVGAGI. This CDR3 is built from 13 residues.

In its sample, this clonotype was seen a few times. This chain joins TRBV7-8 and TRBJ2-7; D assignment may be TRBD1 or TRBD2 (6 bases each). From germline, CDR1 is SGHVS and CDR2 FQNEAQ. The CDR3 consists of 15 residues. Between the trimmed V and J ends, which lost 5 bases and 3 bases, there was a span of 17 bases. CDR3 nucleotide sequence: TGTGCCAGCAGCCCAGACGGCAGGGGAGGCTACGAGCAGTACTTC. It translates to CASSPDGRGGYEQYF. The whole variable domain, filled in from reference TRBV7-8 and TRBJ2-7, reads GAGVSQSPRYKVAKRGQDVALRCDPISGHVSLFWYQQALGQGPEFLTYFQNEAQLDKSGLPSDRFFAERPEGSVSTLKIQRTQQEDSAVYLCASSPDGRGGYEQYFGPGTRLTVT.

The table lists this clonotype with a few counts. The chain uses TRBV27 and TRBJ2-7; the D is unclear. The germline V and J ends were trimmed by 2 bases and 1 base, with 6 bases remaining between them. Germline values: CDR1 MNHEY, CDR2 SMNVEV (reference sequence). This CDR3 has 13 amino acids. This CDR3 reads CASSLKHSYEQYF. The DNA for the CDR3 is TGTGCCAGCAGTTTAAAACATTCCTACGAGCAGTACTTC.

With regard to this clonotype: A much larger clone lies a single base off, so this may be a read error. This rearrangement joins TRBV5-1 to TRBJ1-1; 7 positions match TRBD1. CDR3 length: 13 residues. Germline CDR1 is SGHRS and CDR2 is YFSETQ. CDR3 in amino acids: CASSIDRASEALF. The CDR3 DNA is TGTGCCAGCAGCATAGACAGGGCGTCTGAAGCTCTCTTT.

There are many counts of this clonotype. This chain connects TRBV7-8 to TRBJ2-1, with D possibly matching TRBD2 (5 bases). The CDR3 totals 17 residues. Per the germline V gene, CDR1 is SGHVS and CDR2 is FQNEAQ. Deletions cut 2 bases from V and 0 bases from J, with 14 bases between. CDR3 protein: CASSLRGTVSSYNEQFF. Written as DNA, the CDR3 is TGTGCCAGCAGCTTACGGGGAACGGTCTCCTCCTACAATGAGCAGTTCTTC.

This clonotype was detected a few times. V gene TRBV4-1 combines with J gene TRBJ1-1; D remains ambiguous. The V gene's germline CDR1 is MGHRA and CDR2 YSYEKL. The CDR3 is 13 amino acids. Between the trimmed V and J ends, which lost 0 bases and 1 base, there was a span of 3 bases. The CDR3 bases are TGCGCCAGCAGCCAAGACACGAACACTGAAGCTTTCTTT. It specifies CASSQDTNTEAFF.

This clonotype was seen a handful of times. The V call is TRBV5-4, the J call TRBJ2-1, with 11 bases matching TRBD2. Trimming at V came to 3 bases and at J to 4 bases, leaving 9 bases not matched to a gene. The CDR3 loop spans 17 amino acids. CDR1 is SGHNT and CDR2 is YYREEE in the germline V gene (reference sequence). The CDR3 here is CASSSVIAGGPYNEQFF. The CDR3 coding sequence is TGTGCCAGCAGCTCGGTTATAGCGGGAGGGCCGTACAATGAGCAGTTCTTC.

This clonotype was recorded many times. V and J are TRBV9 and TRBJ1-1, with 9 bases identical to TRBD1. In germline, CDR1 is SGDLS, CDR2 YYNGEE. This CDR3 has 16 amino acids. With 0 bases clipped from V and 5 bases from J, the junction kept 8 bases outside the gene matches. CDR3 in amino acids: CASSVDSGTGRTEAFF. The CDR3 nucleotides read TGTGCCAGCAGCGTAGATTCCGGGACAGGGCGGACTGAAGCTTTCTTT.

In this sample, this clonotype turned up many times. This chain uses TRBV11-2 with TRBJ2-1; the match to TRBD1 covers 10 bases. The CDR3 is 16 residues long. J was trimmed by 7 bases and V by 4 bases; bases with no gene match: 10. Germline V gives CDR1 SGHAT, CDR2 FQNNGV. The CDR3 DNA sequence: TGTGCCAGCAGCTCGACCGGGACAGGGGCGGGGAATGAGCAGTTCTTC. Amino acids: CASSSTGTGAGNEQFF. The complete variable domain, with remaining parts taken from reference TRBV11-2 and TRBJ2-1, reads EAGVAQSPRYKIIEKRQSVAFWCNPISGHATLYWYQQILGQGPKLLIQFQNNGVVDDSQLPKDRFSAERLKGVDSTLKIQPAKLEDSAVYLCASSSTGTGAGNEQFFGPGTRLTVL.

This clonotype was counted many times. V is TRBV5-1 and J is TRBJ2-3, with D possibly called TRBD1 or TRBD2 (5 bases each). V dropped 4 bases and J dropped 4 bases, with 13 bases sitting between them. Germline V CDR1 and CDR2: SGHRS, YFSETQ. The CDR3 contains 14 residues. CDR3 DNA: TGCGCCAGCAGCACAGGACTTCCCCCAGATACGCAGTATTTT. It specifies CASSTGLPPDTQYF.

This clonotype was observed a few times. The CDR3 bases are TGTGCCAGCAGTGCTAGCGGGATAGGAGAGAATACGCAGTATTTT. This encodes CASSASGIGENTQYF. The chain recombines TRBV6-1 with TRBJ2-3; 9 nucleotides match TRBD2. Germline CDR1 reads MNHNS; CDR2 reads SASEGT. This CDR3 contains 15 residues. With V trimmed by 4 bases and J by 7 bases, 9 bases remained unmatched.

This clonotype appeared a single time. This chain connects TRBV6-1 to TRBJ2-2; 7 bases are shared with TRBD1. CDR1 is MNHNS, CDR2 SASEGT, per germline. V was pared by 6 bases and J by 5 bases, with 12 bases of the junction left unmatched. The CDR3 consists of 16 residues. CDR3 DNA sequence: TGTGCCAGCAGGATCGAAAAGACAGGGCCTACCGGGGAGCTGTTTTTT. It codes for CASRIEKTGPTGELFF.

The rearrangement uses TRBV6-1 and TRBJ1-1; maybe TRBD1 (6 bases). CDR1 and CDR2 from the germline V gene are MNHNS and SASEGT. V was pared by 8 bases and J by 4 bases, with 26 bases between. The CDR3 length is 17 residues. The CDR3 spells CASPSGQGQTRATEAFF. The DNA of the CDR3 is TGTGCCAGCCCATCAGGTCAAGGACAGACCCGGGCCACTGAAGCTTTCTTT.

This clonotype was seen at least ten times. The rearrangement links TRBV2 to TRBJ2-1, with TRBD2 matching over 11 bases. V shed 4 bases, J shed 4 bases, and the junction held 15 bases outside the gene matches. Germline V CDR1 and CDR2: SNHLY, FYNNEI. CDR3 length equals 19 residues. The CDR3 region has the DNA TGTGCCAGCAGTGCACCCCTCGGGCAGACTAGCGGGAAGTACAATGAGCAGTTCTTC. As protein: CASSAPLGQTSGKYNEQFF. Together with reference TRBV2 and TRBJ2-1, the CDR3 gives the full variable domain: EPEVTQTPSHQVTQMGQEVILRCVPISNHLYFYWYRQILGQKVEFLVSFYNNEISEKSEIFDDQFSVERPDGSNFTLKIRSTKLEDSAMYFCASSAPLGQTSGKYNEQFFGPGTRLTVL.

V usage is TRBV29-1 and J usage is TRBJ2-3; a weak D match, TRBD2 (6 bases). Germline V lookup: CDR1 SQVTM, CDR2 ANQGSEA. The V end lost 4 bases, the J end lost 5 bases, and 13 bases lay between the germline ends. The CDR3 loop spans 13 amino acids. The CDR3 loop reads CSVAPPGGDTQYF. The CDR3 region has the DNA TGCAGCGTTGCCCCTCCCGGGGGAGATACGCAGTATTTT.

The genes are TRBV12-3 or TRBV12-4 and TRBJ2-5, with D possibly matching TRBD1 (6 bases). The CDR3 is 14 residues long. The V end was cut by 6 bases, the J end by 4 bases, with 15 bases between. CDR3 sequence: CASRWGRGVETQYF. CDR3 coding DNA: TGTGCCAGCAGATGGGGGCGCGGAGTAGAGACCCAGTACTTC.

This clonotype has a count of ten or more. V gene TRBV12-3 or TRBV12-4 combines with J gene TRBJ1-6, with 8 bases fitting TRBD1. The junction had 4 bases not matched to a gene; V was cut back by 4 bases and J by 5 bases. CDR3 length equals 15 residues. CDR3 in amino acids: CASSSRQGNNSPLHF. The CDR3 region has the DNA TGTGCCAGCAGTTCTCGACAGGGGAATAATTCACCCCTCCACTTT.

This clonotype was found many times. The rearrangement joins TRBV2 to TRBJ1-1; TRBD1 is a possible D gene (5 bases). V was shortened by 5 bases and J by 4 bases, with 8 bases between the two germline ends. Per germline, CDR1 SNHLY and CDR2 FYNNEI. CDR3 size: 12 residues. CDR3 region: CASSRQTTEAFF. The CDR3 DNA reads TGTGCCAGCAGTCGACAGACCACTGAAGCTTTCTTT.

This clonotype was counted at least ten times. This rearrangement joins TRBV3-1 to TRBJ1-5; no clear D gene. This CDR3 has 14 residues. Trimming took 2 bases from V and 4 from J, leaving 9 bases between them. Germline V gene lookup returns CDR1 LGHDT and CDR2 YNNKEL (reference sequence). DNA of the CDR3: TGTGCCAGCAGCCAAAGTGGGAGGAATCAGCCCCAGCATTTT. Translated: CASSQSGRNQPQHF.

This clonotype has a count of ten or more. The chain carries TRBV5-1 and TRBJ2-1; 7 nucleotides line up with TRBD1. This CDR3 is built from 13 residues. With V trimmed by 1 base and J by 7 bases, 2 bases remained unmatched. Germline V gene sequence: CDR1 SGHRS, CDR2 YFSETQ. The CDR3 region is CASSLSGQNEQFF. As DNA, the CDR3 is TGCGCCAGCAGCTTGTCGGGACAGAATGAGCAGTTCTTC. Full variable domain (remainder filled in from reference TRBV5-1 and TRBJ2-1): KAGVTQTPRYLIKTRGQQVTLSCSPISGHRSVSWYQQTPGQGLQFLFEYFSETQRNKGNFPGRFSGRQFSNSRSEMNVSTLELGDSALYLCASSLSGQNEQFFGPGTRLTVL.